The rows below give T cell receptor beta chains drawn from one sample of a study of shared clonotypes between healthy human individuals. Repertoires were generated with immunoSEQ multiplex PCR, while TCRdb's copy carries only in-frame clones and drops some. The data show about 680,000 clones, roughly nine tenths seen once. Sequenced: naive CD8+ T cells sorted from blood. Source of these receptors: a man younger than 45 in good health. CDR3s include the opening cysteine and the closing phenylalanine or tryptophan. A D gene is named only where the DNA matches it firmly. Size is omitted from some rows. Given values are once, few, many or a class for expanded clones.

size: -
D: -
V: TRBV4-1
J: TRBJ2-7
DNA: TGCGCCAGCAGCCAAGAGGGGCCTCGGAGCTCCTACGAGCAGTACTTC
CDR3: CASSQEGPRSSYEQYF

size: -
D: TRBD1
V: TRBV28
J: TRBJ2-7
DNA: TGTGCCAGCAGTTTAGGACAGGGTCAAGTCCAGGCCTTCTACGAGCAGTACTTC
CDR3: CASSLGQGQVQAFYEQYF

size: -
D: TRBD1
V: TRBV6-5
J: TRBJ2-7
DNA: TGTGCCAGCAGCCCTACAGGGGTGGTACGTGGCGAGCAGTACTTC
CDR3: CASSPTGVVRGEQYF

size: -
D: -
V: TRBV6-6
J: TRBJ2-7
DNA: TGTGCCAGCAGTTGGGGTACAGGGTACCACGAGCAGTACTTC
CDR3: CASSWGTGYHEQYF

size: -
D: -
V: TRBV30
J: TRBJ2-3
DNA: TGTGCCTGGAGTGCGGGGGCTGTTGGGACAGATACGCAGTATTTT
CDR3: CAWSAGAVGTDTQYF

size: -
D: -
V: TRBV19
J: TRBJ2-2
DNA: TGTGCCAGTAGTCTTGGACACACCGGGGAGCTGTTTTTT
CDR3: CASSLGHTGELFF

size: -
D: TRBD2
V: TRBV28
J: TRBJ2-7
DNA: TGTGCCAGCAGTATAGCGGGAGAGGGAGTCGAGCAGTACTTC
CDR3: CASSIAGEGVEQYF

size: -
D: -
V: TRBV29-1
J: TRBJ2-5
DNA: TGCAGCGTTGAAATCTGGTCCGGGTTAGAGACCCAGTACTTC
CDR3: CSVEIWSGLETQYF

size: -
D: -
V: TRBV4-1
J: TRBJ2-7
DNA: TGCGCCAGCAGCCAAGATCAAGGTTCCTACGAGCAGTACTTC
CDR3: CASSQDQGSYEQYF

size: -
D: -
V: TRBV6-5
J: TRBJ2-5
DNA: TGTGCCAGCAGCCACAGGGATCGGAGAGAGACCCAGTACTTC
CDR3: CASSHRDRRETQYF

size: -
D: -
V: TRBV2
J: TRBJ2-7
DNA: TGTGCCAGCAGTGAATGGGCGGCCCCCTCCTACGAGCAGTACTTC
CDR3: CASSEWAAPSYEQYF

size: -
D: -
V: TRBV7-2
J: TRBJ2-1
DNA: TGTGCCAGCAGCTTAGATGTCGCGGTCCTGCTAAACTACAATGAGCAGTTCTTC
CDR3: CASSLDVAVLLNYNEQFF

size: -
D: -
V: TRBV11-2
J: TRBJ2-2
DNA: TGTGCCAGCAGCCTTGGGGAGGGGGTCGCCGGGGAGCTGTTTTTT
CDR3: CASSLGEGVAGELFF

size: -
D: -
V: TRBV11-2
J: TRBJ1-3
DNA: TGTGCCAGCAGCTTACCCCCCCGAAACACCATATATTTT
CDR3: CASSLPPRNTIYF

size: -
D: TRBD2
V: TRBV5-5
J: TRBJ2-7
DNA: TGTGCCAGCAGCTTGGTGGCGGGAGATTACGAGCAGTACTTC
CDR3: CASSLVAGDYEQYF

size: few
D: -
V: TRBV7-9
J: TRBJ2-7
DNA: TGTGCCAGCAGCTTCTTACCGACCGAGCAGTACTTC
CDR3: CASSFLPTEQYF

size: -
D: TRBD2
V: TRBV4-1
J: TRBJ2-2
DNA: TGCGCCAGCAGCCAAGATTGGCGGGAGAGGGACGGGGAGCTGTTTTTT
CDR3: CASSQDWRERDGELFF

size: few
D: -
V: TRBV7-8
J: TRBJ2-2
DNA: TGTGCCAGCAGCTTCAGGGCGGTCACCGGGGAGCTGTTTTTT
CDR3: CASSFRAVTGELFF

size: -
D: -
V: TRBV19
J: TRBJ2-7
DNA: TGTGCCAGAAGGAACAGCTACGAGCAGTACTTC
CDR3: CARRNSYEQYF

size: many
D: TRBD1
V: TRBV13
J: TRBJ2-6
DNA: TGTGCCAGCAGCCGAATCGTGGACAGGGGTGAAACTGGGGCCAACGTCCTGACTTTC
CDR3: CASSRIVDRGETGANVLTF